This record concerns one TCR beta chain sequence. This specimen comes from a study of blood T cell repertoires in COVID-19. Overall study: Researchers got acute and convalescent COVID-19 samples from the United States, Italy and Spain. The analysed material was cDNA or gDNA that came from T cells, B-cell-depleted T cells, or PBMCs.

Germline assignment: CDR1 WNHNN and CDR2 SYGVQD (reference sequence). Losses at the gene ends were 3 bases for V and 6 bases for J; bases not matched to a gene: 9. The CDR3 runs to 16 residues. Original analysis: Amplifying reference gene primers gave estimates of nucleated cell counts. Repertoires were generated with immunoSEQ multiplex PCR, while TCRdb's copy carries only in-frame clones and drops some. That table furnishes V, J and clone size, whereas the DNA furnished D and trimming. The repertoire consists of 85,000 to 100,000 clones, with 70% to 80% occurring once and the leading ten covering approximately 24%.

The chain combines TRBV10-1 with TRBJ2-1; 9 bases line up with TRBD2. The receptor was isolated from a human donor in a cohort sampled during active COVID-19. Sample: peripheral blood. CDR3 amino acids: CASSESFSGRRNEQFF. In DNA form, the CDR3 reads TGCGCCAGCAGTGAAAGTTTTAGCGGGAGACGCAATGAGCAGTTCTTC.